These T cell receptor beta chains were read from a single sample in a study of OX40 agonist ivuxolimab in advanced cancers. The data were produced by immunoSEQ multiplex PCR, yet TCRdb's version contains in-frame clones alone and is incomplete. The sample consists of tens of thousands of clones, about nine tenths of them appearing once. The sequences come from CD4+ or CD8+ T cells sorted from blood, collected in a trial of the OX40 agonist ivuxolimab. The receptors derive from an adult with an advanced solid tumor such as melanoma, head and neck, liver or kidney cancer. Each CDR3 is given with its conserved first and last residue. Each record gives: V gene, D gene, clone size, J gene, CDR3 DNA, CDR3 protein. D genes are given only for firm matches. Clone size is stated in some rows and not others, as once, few, many or a class when expanded.

v_gene: TRBV6-5; d_gene: TRBD2; abundance: NA; j_gene: TRBJ2-1; CDR3nt: TGTGCCAGCAGTTACTCGAGCGGGGGAAACAATGAGCAGTTCTTC; CDR3aa: CASSYSSGGNNEQFF
v_gene: TRBV28; d_gene: NA; abundance: NA; j_gene: TRBJ2-7; CDR3nt: TGTGCCAGCACGAGGCAGAACTACGAGCAGTACTTC; CDR3aa: CASTRQNYEQYF
v_gene: TRBV6-1; d_gene: NA; abundance: NA; j_gene: TRBJ2-7; CDR3nt: TGTGCCAGCACCCTCGCGGACAGAGGATCCTACGAGCAGTACTTC; CDR3aa: CASTLADRGSYEQYF
v_gene: TRBV18; d_gene: TRBD2; abundance: NA; j_gene: TRBJ2-1; CDR3nt: TGTGCCAGCTCACCAGGGACTAGCGGCAACAATGAGCAGTTCTTC; CDR3aa: CASSPGTSGNNEQFF
v_gene: TRBV6-1; d_gene: NA; abundance: once; j_gene: TRBJ2-5; CDR3nt: TGTGCCAGCAGTGAGAAGACAGCCCAAGAGACCCAGTACTTC; CDR3aa: CASSEKTAQETQYF
v_gene: TRBV28; d_gene: TRBD2; abundance: NA; j_gene: TRBJ2-7; CDR3nt: TGTGCCAGCCGCCAAAGAGTAGCGGGAGTAAACTACGAGCAGTACTTC; CDR3aa: CASRQRVAGVNYEQYF
v_gene: TRBV30; d_gene: NA; abundance: NA; j_gene: TRBJ2-7; CDR3nt: TGTGCCTGGAGAGCCGGGGTAGCTATTCCCTTCGAGCAGTACTTC; CDR3aa: CAWRAGVAIPFEQYF
v_gene: TRBV10-3; d_gene: TRBD2; abundance: once; j_gene: TRBJ2-1; CDR3nt: TGTGCCATCAGTGGATTAGCGGGAGACTACAATGAGCAGTTCTTC; CDR3aa: CAISGLAGDYNEQFF
v_gene: TRBV5-1; d_gene: NA; abundance: NA; j_gene: TRBJ2-3; CDR3nt: TGCGCCAGCAGCTTGGATTCAGGCGGAAGCACAGATACGCAGTATTTT; CDR3aa: CASSLDSGGSTDTQYF
v_gene: TRBV6-1; d_gene: TRBD1; abundance: once; j_gene: TRBJ2-3; CDR3nt: TGTGCCAGCAGGGACAGGACAAACACAGATACGCAGTATTTT; CDR3aa: CASRDRTNTDTQYF
v_gene: TRBV4-1; d_gene: NA; abundance: NA; j_gene: TRBJ2-7; CDR3nt: TGCGCCAGCAGCCAGGTCGGAGCCTACGAGCAGTACTTC; CDR3aa: CASSQVGAYEQYF
v_gene: TRBV11-3; d_gene: TRBD1; abundance: NA; j_gene: TRBJ2-7; CDR3nt: TGTGCCAGCAGCTTAGGGGCAGGGGGACCCTACGAGCAGTACTTC; CDR3aa: CASSLGAGGPYEQYF
v_gene: TRBV19; d_gene: TRBD1; abundance: NA; j_gene: TRBJ2-3; CDR3nt: TGTGCCAGTACCCCGGACAGGGGGCGCGGAGATACGCAGTATTTT; CDR3aa: CASTPDRGRGDTQYF
v_gene: TRBV5-4; d_gene: TRBD2; abundance: NA; j_gene: TRBJ2-3; CDR3nt: TGTGCCAGCAGACCCGGGACTAGGGAATGGGATACGCAGTATTTT; CDR3aa: CASRPGTREWDTQYF
v_gene: TRBV28; d_gene: TRBD1; abundance: NA; j_gene: TRBJ1-1; CDR3nt: TGTGCCAGCAGGCCCGGGACAGATACACTGAAGGGTTTCTTT; CDR3aa: CASRPGTDTLKGFF
v_gene: TRBV6-5; d_gene: NA; abundance: NA; j_gene: TRBJ2-6; CDR3nt: TGTGCCAGCAGCCCCCTCTTCTCTGGGGCCAACGTCCTGACTTTC; CDR3aa: CASSPLFSGANVLTF
v_gene: TRBV11-2; d_gene: NA; abundance: NA; j_gene: TRBJ2-2; CDR3nt: TGTGCCAGCAGCTCACCACCTACCGGGGAGCTGTTTTTT; CDR3aa: CASSSPPTGELFF
v_gene: TRBV28; d_gene: NA; abundance: NA; j_gene: TRBJ2-6; CDR3nt: TGCTGTGTCCAGGGACCTGGGGCCAACGTCCTGACTTTC; CDR3aa: CCVQGPGANVLTF
v_gene: TRBV28; d_gene: TRBD2; abundance: NA; j_gene: TRBJ2-7; CDR3nt: TGTGCCAGCAGTCCCGACACGGGACTACGCTACGAGCAGTACTTC; CDR3aa: CASSPDTGLRYEQYF
v_gene: TRBV19; d_gene: NA; abundance: NA; j_gene: TRBJ2-3; CDR3nt: TGTGCCAGTAGTATTGGACAGACGACTAGCACAGATACGCAGTATTTT; CDR3aa: CASSIGQTTSTDTQYF
v_gene: TRBV28; d_gene: NA; abundance: NA; j_gene: TRBJ2-4; CDR3nt: TGTGCCAGCAGTTTCGTGGGGCCGATAAGAAACATTCAGTACTTC; CDR3aa: CASSFVGPIRNIQYF
v_gene: TRBV5-1; d_gene: NA; abundance: NA; j_gene: TRBJ1-3; CDR3nt: TGCGCCAGCACCTGGGGAGGCTCTGGAAACACCATATATTTT; CDR3aa: CASTWGGSGNTIYF
v_gene: TRBV6-1; d_gene: TRBD2; abundance: NA; j_gene: TRBJ2-3; CDR3nt: TGTGCCAGCAGTGATGGGACTAGCGGAGTCCTTTCGAATACGCAGTATTTT; CDR3aa: CASSDGTSGVLSNTQYF
v_gene: TRBV28; d_gene: TRBD1; abundance: NA; j_gene: TRBJ2-3; CDR3nt: TGTGCCAGCAGTTTAAGGGGGACAGGGGGAGATACGCAGTATTTT; CDR3aa: CASSLRGTGGDTQYF